Following are 8 T cell receptor beta chains from one sample sequenced in a study of blood T cell repertoires in COVID-19. Only in-frame clones appear in the TCRdb table, and some are missing; sequencing was by immunoSEQ multiplex PCR. The table includes roughly 180,000 clones, more than 85% detected once. The material sequenced was peripheral blood. Every receptor here comes from a woman in her 30s with active or convalescent COVID-19.

CDR3 loop: CASSLAGLLNEQFF. The CDR3 region has the DNA TGTGCCAGCAGCTTAGCAGGACTGCTCAATGAGCAGTTCTTC. The chain is built from TRBV5-4 and TRBJ2-1, with D possibly being TRBD2 (5 bases). The germline gives CDR1 SGHNT, CDR2 YYREEE (reference sequence). The CDR3 runs 14 residues. Trimming took off 2 bases at V and 6 bases at J, with 12 bases between the two ends.

This clone was observed a single time. V is TRBV2 and J is TRBJ2-7; possible D gene TRBD2, 7 bases. The germline V gene has CDR1 SNHLY and CDR2 FYNNEI. The CDR3 spans 14 residues. Trimming shortened V by 9 bases and J by 6 bases, and 21 bases separated the two germline ends. The CDR3 reads CARGGEQGNSEQYF. The DNA for the CDR3 is TGTGCCAGGGGAGGGGAACAGGGAAATTCCGAGCAGTACTTC.

The V gene is TRBV10-2, the J gene TRBJ2-3; 8 bases fit TRBD2. Trimming removed 5 bases from V and 1 base from J; junction bases left unmatched: 23. This CDR3 is 21 amino acids long. Per germline, CDR1 WSHSY and CDR2 SAAADI. CDR3 residues: CASSTFRPSGSLTLGTDTQYF. In DNA form, the CDR3 reads TGCGCCAGCAGTACTTTCCGGCCTAGCGGGTCCCTCACGTTAGGCACAGATACGCAGTATTTT.

This clone was detected only once. The V gene is TRBV4-1, the J gene TRBJ1-5; D ambiguous. This CDR3 is built from 15 residues. Germline V CDR1 and CDR2: MGHRA, YSYEKL. Between the trimmed V and J ends, which lost 0 bases and 4 bases, there was a span of 10 bases. CDR3 amino acids: CASSQDPGTNQPQHF. In nucleotides, the CDR3 is TGCGCCAGCAGCCAAGATCCGGGTACAAATCAGCCCCAGCATTTT.

This chain connects TRBV12-5 to TRBJ2-6; 11 bases are a match to TRBD2. CDR3 size: 20 residues. Germline trimming cut 2 bases from V and 0 bases from J; bases unmatched to any gene: 9. Germline V gene sequence: CDR1 LGHNT, CDR2 FRNRAP. The CDR3 sequence: CASGLPAPSGRYSGANVLTF. DNA of the CDR3: TGTGCTAGTGGTTTGCCCGCCCCTAGCGGGAGGTACTCTGGGGCCAACGTCCTGACTTTC.

The V and J genes are TRBV28 and TRBJ2-7; possible D gene TRBD2, 6 bases. In germline, CDR1 is MDHEN, CDR2 SYDVKM. The V end was cut by 8 bases, the J end by 1 base, with 12 bases between. The CDR3 loop spans 13 amino acids. Here the CDR3 reads CASCTGSSYEQYF. DNA of the CDR3: TGTGCCAGCTGCACCGGGAGTTCCTACGAGCAGTACTTC.

This chain uses TRBV29-1 with TRBJ2-1; 8 bases align to TRBD2. The CDR3 consists of 14 residues. Germline CDR1 is SQVTM and CDR2 is ANQGSEA. Unmatched junction bases numbered 12, after V lost 7 bases and J lost 7 bases. In DNA, the CDR3 is TGCAGCGCGATACTAGCGGAGAGACCTAATGAGCAGTTCTTC. This sequence encodes CSAILAERPNEQFF.

V is TRBV2 and J is TRBJ2-7, with 11 bases lining up with TRBD2. The junction had 1 base not matched to a gene; V was cut back by 4 bases and J by 2 bases. The CDR3 covers 14 residues. The V gene's germline CDR1 is SNHLY and CDR2 FYNNEI. The CDR3 loop reads CASSGLAGTYEQYF. DNA for the CDR3: TGTGCCAGCAGTGGACTAGCGGGGACCTACGAGCAGTACTTC.